This record concerns one T cell receptor (beta chain) sequence. The data derive from a study of OX40 agonist ivuxolimab in advanced cancers. Trimming shortened V by 5 bases and J by 7 bases, and 12 bases separated the two germline ends. Germline V gene lookup returns CDR1 MNHEY and CDR2 SMNVEV (reference sequence). The CDR3 runs 13 residues. The protocol was immunoSEQ multiplex PCR, while the TCRdb copy is restricted to in-frame clones and leaves out a portion. The data contain about 14,000 clones, about four fifths of them singletons. This sequence originates from an adult with an advanced solid tumor such as melanoma, head and neck, liver or kidney cancer. The specimen was CD4+ or CD8+ T cells sorted from blood, collected in a trial of the OX40 agonist ivuxolimab. The chain has TRBV27 and TRBJ2-1, with D perhaps matching TRBD1 (6 bases). CDR3 protein: CASSPGTMNEQFF. In nucleotides, the CDR3 is TGTGCCAGCAGTCCCGGGACAATGAATGAGCAGTTCTTC.